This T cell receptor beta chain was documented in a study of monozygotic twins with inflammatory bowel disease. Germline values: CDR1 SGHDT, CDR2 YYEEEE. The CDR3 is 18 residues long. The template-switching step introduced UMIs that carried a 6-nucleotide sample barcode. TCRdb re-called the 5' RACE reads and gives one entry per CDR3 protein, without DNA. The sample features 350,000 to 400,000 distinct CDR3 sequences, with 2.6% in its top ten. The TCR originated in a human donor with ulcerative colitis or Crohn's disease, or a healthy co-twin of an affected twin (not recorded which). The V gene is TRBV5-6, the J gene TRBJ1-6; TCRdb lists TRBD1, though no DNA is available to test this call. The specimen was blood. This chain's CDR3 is CASSLRGGPSSYNSPLHF.